The rows below give T cell receptor beta chains drawn from one sample of a study of PD-1 blockade in classical Hodgkin lymphoma. Assay used: immunoSEQ multiplex PCR; TCRdb lists only in-frame clones, some missing. The sample includes 20,000 to 30,000 clones, 67% of them seen just once. Specimen: peripheral blood mononuclear cells (PBMCs), collected before the second cycle of nivolumab. These receptors came from a human donor with classical Hodgkin lymphoma. The CDR3 runs from the conserved cysteine through the conserved F or W. D genes are given only for firm matches. Clone size, where shown, is once, few, many, or a class for clones that have expanded.

d_call	v_call	j_call	clone_size	cdr3_aa	cdr3_nt
NA	TRBV6-5	TRBJ1-2	NA	CASSPNFKNFYGYTF	TGTGCCAGCAGTCCCAACTTTAAGAATTTTTATGGCTACACCTTC
NA	TRBV5-3	TRBJ1-4	NA	CARSLGNEKLFF	TGTGCCAGAAGCTTGGGGAATGAAAAACTGTTTTTT
NA	TRBV27	TRBJ2-2	medium-sized	CASTLRRGTGELFF	TGTGCCAGCACCCTCCGAAGGGGCACCGGGGAGCTGTTTTTT
TRBD1	TRBV7-9	TRBJ1-4	NA	CASSLGRTGFITEKLFF	TGTGCCAGCAGCTTAGGAAGGACAGGGTTCATCACTGAAAAACTGTTTTTT
NA	TRBV7-9	TRBJ2-7	NA	CASSPSYEQYF	TGTGCCAGCAGCCCCAGTTACGAGCAGTACTTC
TRBD2	TRBV27	TRBJ2-7	NA	CASSFSGSFYYEQYF	TGTGCCAGCAGTTTCAGCGGGAGTTTCTACTACGAGCAGTACTTC
NA	TRBV4-1	TRBJ1-2	NA	CASSQGGAGYGYTF	TGCGCCAGCAGCCAGGGAGGGGCTGGCTATGGCTACACCTTC
TRBD1	TRBV9	TRBJ2-7	NA	CASSPLGTGGEQYF	TGTGCCAGCAGCCCACTGGGGACAGGGGGCGAGCAGTACTTC
NA	TRBV28	TRBJ2-5	NA	CASSLRARWETQYF	TGTGCCAGCAGTTTAAGGGCAAGATGGGAGACCCAGTACTTC
TRBD1	TRBV6-5	TRBJ2-5	NA	CASSRTGIGETQYF	TGTGCCAGCAGCCGGACAGGGATAGGGGAGACCCAGTACTTC
TRBD1	TRBV7-9	TRBJ2-3	once	CASSSPGGLAKTTDTQYF	TGTGCCAGCAGCTCACCAGGGGGCCTAGCGAAAACCACAGATACGCAGTATTTT
TRBD2	TRBV29-1	TRBJ2-7	NA	CSVTLARVDEQYF	TGCAGCGTCACACTAGCGAGGGTCGACGAGCAGTACTTC
TRBD1	TRBV5-1	TRBJ2-7	few	CASSPPGQGAHEQYF	TGCGCCAGCAGCCCCCCCGGACAGGGAGCCCACGAGCAGTACTTC
NA	TRBV19	TRBJ2-7	medium-sized	CASSIAAGPYEQYF	TGTGCCAGTAGTATAGCGGCAGGGCCCTACGAGCAGTACTTC
NA	TRBV2	TRBJ2-7	NA	CASSEQGTNSYEQYF	TGTGCCAGCAGTGAACAGGGGACAAACTCCTACGAGCAGTACTTC
NA	TRBV9	TRBJ2-1	NA	CASSVGGDSEQFF	TGTGCCAGCAGCGTAGGTGGGGATTCTGAGCAGTTCTTC
TRBD2	TRBV11-3	TRBJ2-1	NA	CASSSGLAGPSGEQFF	TGTGCCAGCAGCTCGGGACTAGCGGGACCCTCGGGGGAGCAGTTCTTC
NA	TRBV27	TRBJ2-1	NA	CASSLTINSYNEQFF	TGTGCCAGCAGTTTAACTATCAATTCCTACAATGAGCAGTTCTTC
NA	TRBV6-6	TRBJ1-1	NA	CASIREAEAFF	TGTGCCAGCATCAGAGAAGCTGAAGCTTTCTTT
NA	TRBV7-2	TRBJ2-3	NA	CASSTLGLSTDTQYF	TGTGCCAGCAGCACCCTCGGGCTAAGCACAGATACGCAGTATTTT
NA	TRBV20-1	TRBJ2-7	NA	CSALSTYEQYF	TGCAGTGCTCTTAGCACCTACGAGCAGTACTTC
NA	TRBV6-1	TRBJ1-2	NA	CASSFEQSYGYTF	TGTGCCAGCAGTTTCGAGCAATCGTATGGCTACACCTTC
TRBD1	TRBV18	TRBJ2-7	NA	CASSSRTGTTYEQYF	TGTGCCAGCTCATCCAGGACAGGAACGACCTACGAGCAGTACTTC
NA	TRBV29-1	TRBJ2-2	NA	CSVSIKGGIRAGELFF	TGCAGCGTCTCCATTAAGGGGGGAATTAGGGCCGGGGAGCTGTTTTTT